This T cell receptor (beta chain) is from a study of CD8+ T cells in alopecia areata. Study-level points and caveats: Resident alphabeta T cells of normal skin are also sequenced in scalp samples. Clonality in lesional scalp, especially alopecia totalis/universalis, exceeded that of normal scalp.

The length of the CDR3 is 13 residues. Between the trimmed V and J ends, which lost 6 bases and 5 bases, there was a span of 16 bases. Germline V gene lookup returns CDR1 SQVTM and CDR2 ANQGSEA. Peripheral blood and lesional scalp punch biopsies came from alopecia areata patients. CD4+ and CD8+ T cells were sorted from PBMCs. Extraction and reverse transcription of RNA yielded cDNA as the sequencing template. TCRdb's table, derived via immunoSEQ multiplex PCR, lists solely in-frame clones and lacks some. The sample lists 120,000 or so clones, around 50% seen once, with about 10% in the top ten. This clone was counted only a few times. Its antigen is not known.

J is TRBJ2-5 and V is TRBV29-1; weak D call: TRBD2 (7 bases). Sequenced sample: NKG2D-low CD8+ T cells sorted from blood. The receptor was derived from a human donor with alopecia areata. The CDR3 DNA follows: TGCAGCGTCCTTGGGGGGGCTGGGGAGACCCAGTACTTC. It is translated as CSVLGGAGETQYF.